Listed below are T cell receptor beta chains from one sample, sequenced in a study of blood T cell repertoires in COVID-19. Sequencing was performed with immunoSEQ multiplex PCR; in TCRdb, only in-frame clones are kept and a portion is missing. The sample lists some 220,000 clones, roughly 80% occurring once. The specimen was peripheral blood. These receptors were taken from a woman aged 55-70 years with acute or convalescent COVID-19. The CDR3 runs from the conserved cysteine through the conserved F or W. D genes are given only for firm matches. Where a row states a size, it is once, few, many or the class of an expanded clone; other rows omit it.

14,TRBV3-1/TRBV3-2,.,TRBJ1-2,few,TGTGCCAGCAGCCAAGAAGGGACAAGCGGAGGCTACACCTTC,CASSQEGTSGGYTF
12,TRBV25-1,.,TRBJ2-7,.,TGTGCCAGCAGTGACTTCTCCTACGAGCAGTACTTC,CASSDFSYEQYF
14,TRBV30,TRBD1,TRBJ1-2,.,TGTGCCTGGAGTAGGGACAGCGGAAACTATGGCTACACCTTC,CAWSRDSGNYGYTF
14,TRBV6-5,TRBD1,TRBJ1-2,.,TGTGCCAGCAGTAGGGGGCTGATTGGCGCTGGCTACACCTTC,CASSRGLIGAGYTF
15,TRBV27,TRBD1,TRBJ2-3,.,TGTGCCAGCAGTCGACGACAGGGGGGCACAGATACGCAGTATTTT,CASSRRQGGTDTQYF
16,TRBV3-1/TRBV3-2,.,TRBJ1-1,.,TGTGCCAGCAGCCTCGCCGGTGGGCGCCTGAACACTGAAGCTTTCTTT,CASSLAGGRLNTEAFF
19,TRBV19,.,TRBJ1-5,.,TGTGCCAGTAGTATATGGCTCGGGGATGCCCAAGGAAGCAATCAGCCCCAGCATTTT,CASSIWLGDAQGSNQPQHF
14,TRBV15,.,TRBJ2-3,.,TGTGCCACCAGCAGTCGACTAGGCACAGATACGCAGTATTTT,CATSSRLGTDTQYF
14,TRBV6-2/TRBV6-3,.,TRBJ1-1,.,TGTGCCAGCAGTTACTCATCCAGGAACACTGAAGCTTTCTTT,CASSYSSRNTEAFF
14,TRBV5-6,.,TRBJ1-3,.,TGTGCCAGCAGCTTGTTGTCTTTCGGAAACACCATATATTTT,CASSLLSFGNTIYF
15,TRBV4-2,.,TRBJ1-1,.,TGTGCCAGCAGCCAAGGGTCCGGGATGAACACTGAAGCTTTCTTT,CASSQGSGMNTEAFF
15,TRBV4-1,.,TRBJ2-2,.,TGCGCCAGCAGCCTAGGGGGGGCAGTCACCGGGGAGCTGTTTTTT,CASSLGGAVTGELFF
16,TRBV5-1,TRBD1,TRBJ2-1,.,TGCGCCAGCAGCCCCCCTGCGCCAGGGGGAGTGGGTGAGCAGTTCTTC,CASSPPAPGGVGEQFF
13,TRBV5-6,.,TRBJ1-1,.,TGTGCCAGCAGCTTGGGTGGGGCCACTGAAGCTTTCTTT,CASSLGGATEAFF
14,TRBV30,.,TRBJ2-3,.,TGTGCCGGGAGAACGGGGGAACACACAGATACGCAGTATTTT,CAGRTGEHTDTQYF
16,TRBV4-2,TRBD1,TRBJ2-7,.,TGTGCCAGCAGCTCTCCCAGGACAGGCTTCTCCTACGAGCAGTACTTC,CASSSPRTGFSYEQYF
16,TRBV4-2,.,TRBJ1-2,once,TGTGCCAGCAGCCAAGAGGTGGTCAGTACTAACTATGGCTACACCTTC,CASSQEVVSTNYGYTF
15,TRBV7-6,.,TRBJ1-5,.,TGTGCCAGCAGCGCAGGACTATCGGGAAATCAGCCCCAGCATTTT,CASSAGLSGNQPQHF
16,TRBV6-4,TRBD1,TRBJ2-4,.,TGTGCCAGCAGTTTACGTGGGACACAGGGGGCGAACATTCAGTACTTC,CASSLRGTQGANIQYF
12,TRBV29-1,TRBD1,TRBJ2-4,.,TGCAGCGTGACGACAGGGGGAGACATTCAGTACTTC,CSVTTGGDIQYF
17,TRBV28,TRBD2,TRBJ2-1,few,TGTGCCAGCAGTCAAAGCGGGGGCCCCCTCTCCTACAATGAGCAGTTCTTC,CASSQSGGPLSYNEQFF
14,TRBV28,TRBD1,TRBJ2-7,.,TGTGCCAGCAGTTTGGGGACAGGGTCCTACGAGCAGTACTTC,CASSLGTGSYEQYF
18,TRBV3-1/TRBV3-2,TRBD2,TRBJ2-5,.,TGTGCCAGCAGCCACCTGACTAGCGGGGGGTCCCTACAAGAGACCCAGTACTTC,CASSHLTSGGSLQETQYF
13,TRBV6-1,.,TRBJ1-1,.,TGTGCCAGCAGTGAAGGCCCGGGGGGTGAAGCTTTCTTT,CASSEGPGGEAFF
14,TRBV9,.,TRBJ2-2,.,TGTGCCAGCAGCGTAGGGACTCTCGCCGGGGAGCTGTTTTTT,CASSVGTLAGELFF
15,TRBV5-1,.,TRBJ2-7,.,TGCGCCAGCAGCTCCCCGGGTCCGCTTTCCTACGAGCAGTACTTC,CASSSPGPLSYEQYF
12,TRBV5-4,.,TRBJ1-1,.,TGTGCCAGCAGCTTAAGCGGCACTGAAGCTTTCTTT,CASSLSGTEAFF
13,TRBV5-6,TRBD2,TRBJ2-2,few,TGTGCCAGCAGCTTTCAACTAGCGGGGGAGCTGTTTTTT,CASSFQLAGELFF
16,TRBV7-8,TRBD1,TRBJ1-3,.,TGTGCCAGCAGCTGGGGACAGGGGGCTTCAGGAAACACCATATATTTT,CASSWGQGASGNTIYF
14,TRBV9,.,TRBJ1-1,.,TGTGCCAGCAGCGAGTCGGGACTTACGGCTGAAGCTTTCTTT,CASSESGLTAEAFF
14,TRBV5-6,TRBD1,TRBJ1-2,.,TGTGCCAGCACCCACGGACAGGCGATATATGGCTACACCTTC,CASTHGQAIYGYTF
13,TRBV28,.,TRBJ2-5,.,TGTGCCAGCAGTTTGAGGACTCAAGAGACCCAGTACTTC,CASSLRTQETQYF
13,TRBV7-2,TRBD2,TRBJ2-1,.,TGTGCCAGCAGCTCGGGACTAGTGAGTGAGCAGTTCTTC,CASSSGLVSEQFF
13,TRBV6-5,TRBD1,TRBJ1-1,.,TGTGCCAGCAGTTACGGTGGGACAGGTGAAGCTTTCTTT,CASSYGGTGEAFF
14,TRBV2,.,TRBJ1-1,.,TGTGCCAGCAGTCAACAGGGTTCGTACACTGAAGCTTTCTTT,CASSQQGSYTEAFF
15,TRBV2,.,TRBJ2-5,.,TGTGCCAGCAGTGAAGCGGCAGGGAGGAGGGAGACCCAGTACTTC,CASSEAAGRRETQYF
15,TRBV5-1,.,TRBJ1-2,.,TGCGCCAGCAGCAACCGAGGCGGGGACGGCAATGGCTACACCTTC,CASSNRGGDGNGYTF
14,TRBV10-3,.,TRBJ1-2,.,TGTGCCATCAGTGTGGGGGGGATCGACTATGGCTACACCTTC,CAISVGGIDYGYTF
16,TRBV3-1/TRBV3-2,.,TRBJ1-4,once,TGTGCCAGCAGCCAAGATGAGACAGCAGACAATGAAAAACTGTTTTTT,CASSQDETADNEKLFF
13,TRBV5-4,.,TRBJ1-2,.,TGTGCCAGCAGCTTGGCGCCAGGGAATGGCTACACCTTC,CASSLAPGNGYTF
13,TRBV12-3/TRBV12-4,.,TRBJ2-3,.,TGTGCCAGCAGTTTATGGGTCGAGGGTACGCAGTATTTT,CASSLWVEGTQYF
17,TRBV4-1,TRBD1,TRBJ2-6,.,TGCGCCAGCAGCCTGGGGACAGGTTTTTTGGGGGCCAACGTCCTGACTTTC,CASSLGTGFLGANVLTF
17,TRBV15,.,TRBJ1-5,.,TGTGCCACCAGCAGAGGCCTCGGGGGTGGGAGCAATCAGCCCCAGCATTTT,CATSRGLGGGSNQPQHF
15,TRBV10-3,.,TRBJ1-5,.,TGTGCCATCAGAGGGGACAAAGCGAGCAATCAGCCCCAGCATTTT,CAIRGDKASNQPQHF
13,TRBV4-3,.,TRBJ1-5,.,TGCGCCAGCAGCCAGGGGACAAGTCAGCCCCAGCATTTT,CASSQGTSQPQHF
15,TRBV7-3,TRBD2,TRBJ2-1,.,TGTGCCAGCAGCCTGACTAGCGGGGGCAAGAATGAGCAGTTCTTC,CASSLTSGGKNEQFF
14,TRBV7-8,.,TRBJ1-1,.,TGTGCCAGCAGCTTAGACAGCATGAACACTGAAGCTTTCTTT,CASSLDSMNTEAFF
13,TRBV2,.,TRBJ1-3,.,TGTGCCAGCAGTGGGCTCTCTGGAAACACCATATATTTT,CASSGLSGNTIYF
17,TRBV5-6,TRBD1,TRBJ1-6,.,TGTGCCAGCAGCCCGAGGTTCGGGACAGGGGATAATTCACCCCTCCACTTT,CASSPRFGTGDNSPLHF
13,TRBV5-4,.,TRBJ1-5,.,TGTGCCAGCAGTTTGGGGCCTAATCAGCCCCAGCATTTT,CASSLGPNQPQHF
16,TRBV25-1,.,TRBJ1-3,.,TGTGCCAGCAGTGATGATTCAGTCTCCTCTGGAAACACCATATATTTT,CASSDDSVSSGNTIYF
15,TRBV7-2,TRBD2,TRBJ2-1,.,TGTGCCAGCAGCTTAACTAGCGGGGGGGCCCGTGAGCAGTTCTTC,CASSLTSGGAREQFF
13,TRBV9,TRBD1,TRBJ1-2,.,TGTGCCAGCAGCACAGGGGATGGCTATGGCTACACCTTC,CASSTGDGYGYTF
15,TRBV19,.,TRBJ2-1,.,TGTGCCAGTAGTATTTACGAGGTGCCCTACAATGAGCAGTTCTTC,CASSIYEVPYNEQFF
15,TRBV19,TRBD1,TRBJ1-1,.,TGTGCCAGTACCTTTGGACAGGGAGAATGGGCTGAAGCTTTCTTT,CASTFGQGEWAEAFF